This is a list of T cell receptor beta chains from one sample in a study of cytomegalovirus exposure and HLA in healthy donors. Clones were sequenced by immunoSEQ multiplex PCR, and TCRdb holds only the in-frame ones, with some missing. The table lists approximately 130,000 clones, approximately 85% of them singletons. Sample: PBMCs. Receptor source: a woman aged 25 to 39 in good health and CMV-seropositive. CDR3s include the opening cysteine and the closing phenylalanine or tryptophan. A D gene is named only where the DNA matches it firmly. The size entry is marked missing in some rows and otherwise reads once, few, many or a size class.

cdr3_aa: CASSAVTGGVGIGAFF
cdr3_nt: TGTGCCAGCAGCGCGGTGACAGGGGGCGTGGGTATTGGAGCTTTCTTT
j_call: TRBJ1-1
d_call: TRBD1
clone_size: .
v_call: TRBV9

cdr3_aa: CASSLGVAGNTEAFF
cdr3_nt: TGTGCCAGCAGCTTAGGAGTGGCGGGGAACACTGAAGCTTTCTTT
j_call: TRBJ1-1
d_call: .
clone_size: once
v_call: TRBV7-9

cdr3_aa: CASRDSPYEQYF
cdr3_nt: TGTGCCAGCAGAGACAGCCCCTACGAGCAGTACTTC
j_call: TRBJ2-7
d_call: .
clone_size: once
v_call: TRBV28

cdr3_aa: CASSPGLAGGRYEQFF
cdr3_nt: TGTGCCAGCAGCCCGGGACTAGCGGGAGGGAGGTATGAGCAGTTCTTC
j_call: TRBJ2-1
d_call: TRBD2
clone_size: .
v_call: TRBV11-2

cdr3_aa: CASSPTSGKIRELFF
cdr3_nt: TGTGCCAGCTCACCAACTAGCGGCAAGATAAGGGAGCTGTTTTTT
j_call: TRBJ2-2
d_call: TRBD2
clone_size: .
v_call: TRBV18

cdr3_aa: CASSPWRSDRGNEQYF
cdr3_nt: TGTGCCAGCAGCCCCTGGCGGTCCGACAGGGGGAACGAGCAGTACTTC
j_call: TRBJ2-7
d_call: TRBD1
clone_size: .
v_call: TRBV4-1

cdr3_aa: CASSYSSGRAQGEQYF
cdr3_nt: TGTGCCAGCAGCTATTCTAGCGGGAGGGCCCAGGGAGAGCAGTACTTC
j_call: TRBJ2-7
d_call: TRBD2
clone_size: once
v_call: TRBV5-4

cdr3_aa: CASTASGRAYNEQFF
cdr3_nt: TGCGCCAGCACCGCTAGCGGGAGGGCATACAATGAGCAGTTCTTC
j_call: TRBJ2-1
d_call: TRBD2
clone_size: once
v_call: TRBV5-1

cdr3_aa: CASSLAGQARGGYTF
cdr3_nt: TGTGCCAGCAGCTTAGCTGGACAGGCCCGGGGAGGCTACACCTTC
j_call: TRBJ1-2
d_call: TRBD1
clone_size: .
v_call: TRBV7-9

cdr3_aa: CASSPLAEPYEQYF
cdr3_nt: TGTGCCAGCAGCCCGCTAGCGGAGCCTTACGAGCAGTACTTC
j_call: TRBJ2-7
d_call: TRBD2
clone_size: .
v_call: TRBV5-8

cdr3_aa: CASSLLRQGEGEQPQHF
cdr3_nt: TGTGCCAGCAGTTTATTGAGGCAGGGGGAAGGAGAGCAGCCCCAGCATTTT
j_call: TRBJ1-5
d_call: TRBD1
clone_size: .
v_call: TRBV27

cdr3_aa: CAWSVQGFDEQFF
cdr3_nt: TGTGCCTGGAGTGTACAGGGATTCGATGAGCAGTTCTTC
j_call: TRBJ2-1
d_call: .
clone_size: .
v_call: TRBV30

cdr3_aa: CASSLGGSGTLSYEQYF
cdr3_nt: TGTGCCAGCAGCTTAGGAGGTTCCGGGACTCTCTCCTACGAGCAGTACTTC
j_call: TRBJ2-7
d_call: .
clone_size: .
v_call: TRBV7-3

cdr3_aa: CASSISGTDKKLQETQYF
cdr3_nt: TGTGCCAGTAGTATATCCGGGACAGACAAAAAGCTCCAAGAGACCCAGTACTTC
j_call: TRBJ2-5
d_call: TRBD1
clone_size: .
v_call: TRBV19

cdr3_aa: CASSQKGQGVPLQKEQFF
cdr3_nt: TGTGCCAGCAGTCAGAAGGGACAGGGGGTTCCTTTGCAAAAGGAGCAGTTCTTC
j_call: TRBJ2-1
d_call: TRBD1
clone_size: .
v_call: TRBV14

cdr3_aa: CASSLGEQGAGSNQPQHF
cdr3_nt: TGCGCCAGCAGCTTGGGGGAGCAGGGGGCAGGTAGCAATCAGCCCCAGCATTTT
j_call: TRBJ1-5
d_call: TRBD1
clone_size: .
v_call: TRBV5-1

cdr3_aa: CASSPREGGPYEQYF
cdr3_nt: TGTGCCAGCTCACCACGGGAAGGGGGCCCCTACGAGCAGTACTTC
j_call: TRBJ2-7
d_call: TRBD1
clone_size: .
v_call: TRBV18

cdr3_aa: CASSTSGQGSSPLHF
cdr3_nt: TGTGCCAGTAGTACCTCGGGACAGGGAAGTTCACCCCTCCACTTT
j_call: TRBJ1-6
d_call: TRBD1
clone_size: .
v_call: TRBV19

cdr3_aa: CASSITGTTNYGYTF
cdr3_nt: TGCGCCAGCAGCATCACCGGGACAACTAACTATGGCTACACCTTC
j_call: TRBJ1-2
d_call: .
clone_size: .
v_call: TRBV5-1

cdr3_aa: CASLLAGESNTQYF
cdr3_nt: TGTGCCAGCCTTCTAGCGGGAGAATCAAATACGCAGTATTTT
j_call: TRBJ2-3
d_call: TRBD2
clone_size: .
v_call: TRBV28

cdr3_aa: CASRGISAGTGELFF
cdr3_nt: TGTGCCAGCAGGGGCATCAGCGCGGGGACCGGGGAGCTGTTTTTT
j_call: TRBJ2-2
d_call: .
clone_size: .
v_call: TRBV27

cdr3_aa: CASSVSGTGGEYEQYF
cdr3_nt: TGTGCCAGCAGTGTATCCGGGACAGGGGGCGAATACGAGCAGTACTTC
j_call: TRBJ2-7
d_call: TRBD1
clone_size: .
v_call: TRBV6-1

cdr3_aa: CSVSGPASGGSDEQFF
cdr3_nt: TGCAGCGTTTCCGGGCCCGCTAGCGGGGGCTCGGATGAGCAGTTCTTC
j_call: TRBJ2-1
d_call: TRBD2
clone_size: once
v_call: TRBV29-1

cdr3_aa: CASSEPGLSDSPLHF
cdr3_nt: TGTGCCAGCAGTGAACCGGGACTATCCGATTCACCCCTCCACTTT
j_call: TRBJ1-6
d_call: .
clone_size: .
v_call: TRBV6-1

cdr3_aa: CSAFNTEEKLFF
cdr3_nt: TGCAGCGCTTTCAACACCGAAGAAAAACTGTTTTTT
j_call: TRBJ1-4
d_call: .
clone_size: .
v_call: TRBV29-1

cdr3_aa: CASKKSGGTEAFF
cdr3_nt: TGTGCCAGTAAGAAGTCGGGGGGCACTGAAGCTTTCTTT
j_call: TRBJ1-1
d_call: .
clone_size: few
v_call: TRBV19

cdr3_aa: CASSFEAGNGYTF
cdr3_nt: TGTGCCAGCAGCTTTGAGGCGGGGAATGGCTACACCTTC
j_call: TRBJ1-2
d_call: .
clone_size: few
v_call: TRBV7-9

cdr3_aa: CASSSQDRGDYGYTF
cdr3_nt: TGTGCCAGCAGCTCCCAGGACAGGGGGGACTATGGCTACACCTTC
j_call: TRBJ1-2
d_call: TRBD1
clone_size: .
v_call: TRBV13

cdr3_aa: CASSPPLAGSSTDTQYF
cdr3_nt: TGTGCCAGCAGCCCCCCCTTAGCCGGGTCTAGCACAGATACGCAGTATTTT
j_call: TRBJ2-3
d_call: .
clone_size: .
v_call: TRBV13

cdr3_aa: CASSQAGLLAVVELFF
cdr3_nt: TGCGCCAGCAGCCAAGCGGGATTGTTGGCTGTTGTAGAGCTGTTTTTT
j_call: TRBJ1-4
d_call: .
clone_size: .
v_call: TRBV4-1

cdr3_aa: CASSLGTGGLGNQPQHF
cdr3_nt: TGTGCCAGCAGCTTGGGGACAGGGGGCCTGGGGAATCAGCCCCAGCATTTT
j_call: TRBJ1-5
d_call: TRBD1
clone_size: once
v_call: TRBV5-6

cdr3_aa: CAISPARDSREKLFF
cdr3_nt: TGTGCCATCAGCCCAGCCCGGGACAGCCGTGAAAAACTGTTTTTT
j_call: TRBJ1-4
d_call: TRBD1
clone_size: .
v_call: TRBV10-3

cdr3_aa: CASAARSTGELFF
cdr3_nt: TGTGCTTCGGCGGCTAGATCTACCGGGGAGCTGTTTTTT
j_call: TRBJ2-2
d_call: .
clone_size: .
v_call: TRBV11-2

cdr3_aa: CASSLGQGGEQYF
cdr3_nt: TGTGCCAGCAGCTTGGGACAGGGGGGCGAGCAGTACTTC
j_call: TRBJ2-7
d_call: TRBD1
clone_size: .
v_call: TRBV7-9

cdr3_aa: CASSGTGTYGYTF
cdr3_nt: TGTGCCAGCAGCGGGACAGGGACCTATGGCTACACCTTC
j_call: TRBJ1-2
d_call: TRBD1
clone_size: .
v_call: TRBV9

cdr3_aa: CASSSGTGRAGELFF
cdr3_nt: TGTGCCAGCAGCTCCGGGACAGGGAGAGCCGGGGAGCTGTTTTTT
j_call: TRBJ2-2
d_call: TRBD1
clone_size: once
v_call: TRBV7-9

cdr3_aa: CASSFRIGLIF
cdr3_nt: TGTGCCAGCAGTTTCCGAATTGGGCTGATCTTC
j_call: TRBJ2-7
d_call: .
clone_size: .
v_call: TRBV6-1

cdr3_aa: CASSLLLAGQYEQYF
cdr3_nt: TGTGCCAGCAGCCTCCTGCTTGCGGGCCAATACGAGCAGTACTTC
j_call: TRBJ2-7
d_call: .
clone_size: .
v_call: TRBV4-2

cdr3_aa: CASSLLPDSPYEQYF
cdr3_nt: TGTGCCAGCTCCCTTCTGCCGGACAGCCCCTACGAGCAGTACTTC
j_call: TRBJ2-7
d_call: .
clone_size: once
v_call: TRBV18

cdr3_aa: CASSIDLGGNRNEQFF
cdr3_nt: TGTGCCAGTAGTATAGACTTGGGAGGGAATAGGAATGAGCAGTTCTTC
j_call: TRBJ2-1
d_call: TRBD2
clone_size: .
v_call: TRBV19

cdr3_aa: CASSLETGWDQPQHF
cdr3_nt: TGTGCCAGCAGCTTAGAGACAGGGTGGGATCAGCCCCAGCATTTT
j_call: TRBJ1-5
d_call: TRBD1
clone_size: once
v_call: TRBV7-8

cdr3_aa: CASSEQGAGGYTF
cdr3_nt: TGTGCCAGCAGTGAACAGGGGGCTGGCGGCTACACCTTC
j_call: TRBJ1-2
d_call: TRBD1
clone_size: .
v_call: TRBV2

cdr3_aa: CASMASGPYNEQFF
cdr3_nt: TGCGCCAGCATGGCTAGCGGTCCCTACAATGAGCAGTTCTTC
j_call: TRBJ2-1
d_call: TRBD2
clone_size: .
v_call: TRBV5-1

cdr3_aa: CASSRGLAGASSYEQYF
cdr3_nt: TGTGCCAGCAGTAGGGGACTAGCGGGGGCTAGCTCCTACGAGCAGTACTTC
j_call: TRBJ2-7
d_call: TRBD2
clone_size: .
v_call: TRBV9

cdr3_aa: CASSVGQGGQPQHF
cdr3_nt: TGTGCCAGCAGTGTGGGACAGGGTGGGCAGCCCCAGCATTTT
j_call: TRBJ1-5
d_call: TRBD1
clone_size: .
v_call: TRBV2

cdr3_aa: CASSDRGRGNEQFF
cdr3_nt: TGTGCCAGCAGTGATCGCGGTCGGGGGAATGAGCAGTTCTTC
j_call: TRBJ2-1
d_call: .
clone_size: .
v_call: TRBV6-1

cdr3_aa: CATSRDRVDYGYTF
cdr3_nt: TGTGCCACCAGCAGGGACAGGGTGGACTATGGCTACACCTTC
j_call: TRBJ1-2
d_call: TRBD1
clone_size: .
v_call: TRBV15

cdr3_aa: CAWVGTGYSPLHF
cdr3_nt: TGTGCCTGGGTTGGGACAGGGTATTCACCCCTCCACTTT
j_call: TRBJ1-6
d_call: TRBD1
clone_size: .
v_call: TRBV30

cdr3_aa: CASSPGTVIQETQYF
cdr3_nt: TGCGCCAGCAGCCCCGGGACAGTCATCCAAGAGACCCAGTACTTC
j_call: TRBJ2-5
d_call: TRBD1
clone_size: .
v_call: TRBV5-1

cdr3_aa: CASRRGATNEKLFF
cdr3_nt: TGTGCCAGTCGGAGGGGAGCAACTAATGAAAAACTGTTTTTT
j_call: TRBJ1-4
d_call: .
clone_size: .
v_call: TRBV18

cdr3_aa: CASSSVPTGDHTEAFF
cdr3_nt: TGCGCCAGCAGCTCCGTCCCGACAGGAGACCACACTGAAGCTTTCTTT
j_call: TRBJ1-1
d_call: .
clone_size: .
v_call: TRBV5-1

cdr3_aa: CASSRGSDTQYF
cdr3_nt: TGTGCCAGCAGTAGAGGGTCCGATACGCAGTATTTT
j_call: TRBJ2-3
d_call: .
clone_size: .
v_call: TRBV2

cdr3_aa: CASSAQVTNTEAFF
cdr3_nt: TGTGCCAGCAGCGCACAGGTCACGAACACTGAAGCTTTCTTT
j_call: TRBJ1-1
d_call: .
clone_size: once
v_call: TRBV11-2

cdr3_aa: CASREAGSYEQYF
cdr3_nt: TGTGCCAGCAGAGAAGCGGGGTCCTACGAGCAGTACTTC
j_call: TRBJ2-7
d_call: TRBD2
clone_size: once
v_call: TRBV27

cdr3_aa: CAINSGGANTEAFF
cdr3_nt: TGTGCCATCAATTCAGGGGGCGCGAACACTGAAGCTTTCTTT
j_call: TRBJ1-1
d_call: TRBD1
clone_size: .
v_call: TRBV10-3